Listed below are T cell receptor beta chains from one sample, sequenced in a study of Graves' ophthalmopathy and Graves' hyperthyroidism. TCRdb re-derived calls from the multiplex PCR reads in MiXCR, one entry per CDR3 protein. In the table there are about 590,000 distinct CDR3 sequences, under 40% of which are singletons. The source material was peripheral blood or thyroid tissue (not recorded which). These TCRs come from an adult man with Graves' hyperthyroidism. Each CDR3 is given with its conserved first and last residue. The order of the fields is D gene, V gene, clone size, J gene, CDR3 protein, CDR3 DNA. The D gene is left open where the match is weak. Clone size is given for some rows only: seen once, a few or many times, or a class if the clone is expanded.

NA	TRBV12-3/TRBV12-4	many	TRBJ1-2	CASSSRGGTYGYTF	TGTGCCAGCAGTTCCCGGGGGGGAACCTATGGCTACACCTTC
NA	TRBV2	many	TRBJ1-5	CASSDGGPQHF	TGTGCCAGCAGTGATGGGGGACCCCAGCATTTT
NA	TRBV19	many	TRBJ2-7	CASSNEQGAYEQYF	TGTGCCAGTAGTAACGAACAGGGAGCCTACGAGCAGTACTTC
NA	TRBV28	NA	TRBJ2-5	CATIRLHTGSGAQYF	TGTGCCACCATAAGGTTGCACACCGGGTCGGGAGCCCAGTACTTC
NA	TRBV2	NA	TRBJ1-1	CASSEGPDYGYTEAFF	TGTGCCAGCAGTGAAGGCCCGGACTATGGCTACACTGAAGCTTTCTTT
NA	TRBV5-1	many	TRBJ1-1	CASSLDISTEAFF	TGCGCCAGCAGCTTGGACATAAGCACTGAAGCTTTCTTT
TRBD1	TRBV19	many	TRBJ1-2	CASIPGQGVYGYTF	TGTGCCAGTATCCCGGGACAGGGAGTCTATGGCTACACCTTC
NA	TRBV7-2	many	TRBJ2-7	CASSLEGQVYEQYF	TGTGCCAGCAGCTTAGAGGGGCAAGTTTACGAGCAGTACTTC
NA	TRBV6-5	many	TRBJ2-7	CASSEVDSPNYEQYF	TGTGCCAGCAGTGAAGTGGATTCGCCGAACTACGAGCAGTACTTC
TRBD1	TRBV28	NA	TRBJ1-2	CASSLLLGQGVGYTF	TGTGCCAGCAGTTTATTACTCGGGCAGGGGGTCGGCTACACCTTC
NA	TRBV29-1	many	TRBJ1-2	CSVEDPGRNYGYTF	TGCAGCGTTGAAGACCCCGGCCGAAACTATGGCTACACCTTC
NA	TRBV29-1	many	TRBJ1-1	CSVEFRGKAFF	TGCAGCGTTGAATTTCGGGGAAAAGCTTTCTTT
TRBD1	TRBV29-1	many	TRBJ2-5	CSVTDRLGETQYF	TGCAGCGTGACGGACAGGCTCGGAGAGACCCAGTACTTC
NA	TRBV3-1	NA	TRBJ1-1	CASSHGTYTEAFF	TGTGCCAGCAGCCATGGGACTTACACTGAAGCTTTCTTT
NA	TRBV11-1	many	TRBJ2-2	CASSLSRAGELFF	TGTGCCAGCAGCCTATCGAGGGCCGGGGAGCTGTTTTTT
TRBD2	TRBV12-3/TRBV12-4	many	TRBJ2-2	CASRPSGTSGVTGELFF	TGTGCCAGCAGACCCTCCGGGACTAGCGGGGTCACCGGGGAGCTGTTTTTT
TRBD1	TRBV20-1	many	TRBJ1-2	CSARSLDRDNYGYTF	TGCAGTGCTAGGTCCCTGGACAGGGACAACTATGGCTACACCTTC
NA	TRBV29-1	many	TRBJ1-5	CSVGTDSNQPQHF	TGCAGCGTGGGGACGGATAGCAATCAGCCCCAGCATTTT
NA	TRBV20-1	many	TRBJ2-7	CSARDPYYEQYF	TGCAGTGCTAGAGATCCCTACTACGAGCAGTACTTC
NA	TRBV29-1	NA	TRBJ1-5	CSAAIGQWPQHF	TGCAGTGCGGCAATAGGTCAGTGGCCCCAGCATTTT
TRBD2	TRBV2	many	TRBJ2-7	CASSEVGPSGRRYEQYF	TGTGCCAGCAGTGAAGTGGGGCCTAGCGGGAGGAGGTACGAGCAGTACTTC
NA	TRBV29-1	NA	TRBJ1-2	CSSSGGPQIFDGYTF	TGCAGCTCGTCGGGGGGGCCGCAAATATTCGATGGCTACACCTTC
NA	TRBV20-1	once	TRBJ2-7	CSAKTEDEQYF	TGCAGTGCTAAGACAGAGGACGAGCAGTACTTC
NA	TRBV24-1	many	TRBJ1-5	CATSDATGSNQPQHF	TGTGCCACCAGTGATGCAACAGGGAGCAATCAGCCCCAGCATTTT
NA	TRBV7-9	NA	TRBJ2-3	CASSPPEADTQYF	TGTGCCAGCAGCCCACCCGAGGCAGATACGCAGTATTTT
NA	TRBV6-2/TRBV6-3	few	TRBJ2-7	CASSYPDGSYEQYF	TGTGCCAGCAGTTACCCAGACGGTTCCTACGAGCAGTACTTC
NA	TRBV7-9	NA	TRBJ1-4	CASSLTQGQADYTNEKLFF	TGTGCCAGCAGCTTAACCCAGGGACAAGCAGATTATACTAATGAAAAACTGTTTTTT
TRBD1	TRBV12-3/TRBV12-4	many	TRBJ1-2	CASSFGQGGGYGYTF	TGTGCCAGCAGTTTCGGACAGGGAGGCGGCTATGGCTACACCTTC
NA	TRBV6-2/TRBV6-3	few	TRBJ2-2	CASSYLGGNTGELFF	TGTGCCAGCAGTTACTTGGGAGGTAACACCGGGGAGCTGTTTTTT
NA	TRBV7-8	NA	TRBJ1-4	CASSPFQGPNEKLFF	TGTGCCAGCAGCCCCTTCCAGGGTCCTAATGAAAAACTGTTTTTT
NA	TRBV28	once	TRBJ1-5	CASSFAGPNQPQHF	TGTGCCAGCAGTTTTGCAGGGCCGAATCAGCCCCAGCATTTT
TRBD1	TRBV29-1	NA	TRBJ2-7	CSVETYRQGSYEQYF	TGCAGCGTTGAGACCTACCGACAGGGCTCCTACGAGCAGTACTTC
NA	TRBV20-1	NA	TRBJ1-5	CSPRTDPLSNQPQHF	TGCAGTCCTAGGACAGACCCGCTTAGCAATCAGCCCCAGCATTTT
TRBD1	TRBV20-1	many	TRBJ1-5	CSANGQGADQPQHF	TGCAGTGCAAACGGACAGGGGGCGGATCAGCCCCAGCATTTT
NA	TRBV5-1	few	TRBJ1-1	CASSFVGRDTEAFF	TGCGCCAGCAGCTTCGTAGGAAGGGACACTGAAGCTTTCTTT
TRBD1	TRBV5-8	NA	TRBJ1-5	CASSPRQGYQPQHF	TGTGCCAGCAGCCCAAGACAGGGTTATCAGCCCCAGCATTTT
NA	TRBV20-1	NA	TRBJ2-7	CSAGTGLEQYF	TGCAGTGCTGGAACAGGGCTCGAGCAGTACTTC
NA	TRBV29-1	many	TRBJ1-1	CSVVVVLSGGGEAFF	TGCAGCGTTGTTGTTGTTCTTTCGGGGGGAGGAGAAGCTTTCTTT
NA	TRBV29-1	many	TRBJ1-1	CSVEPGRRLNTEAFF	TGCAGCGTTGAACCCGGCAGGCGACTGAACACTGAAGCTTTCTTT
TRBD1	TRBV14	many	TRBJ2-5	CASSQAPGTGVQETQYF	TGTGCCAGCAGCCAAGCCCCCGGGACAGGGGTCCAAGAGACCCAGTACTTC
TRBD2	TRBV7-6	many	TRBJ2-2	CASSPRLAGAPLGSGELFF	TGTGCCAGCAGCCCCCGACTAGCGGGAGCTCCCTTAGGCTCCGGGGAGCTGTTTTTT
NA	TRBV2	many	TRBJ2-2	CASMVRTEELFF	TGTGCCAGCATGGTTCGGACAGAGGAGCTGTTTTTT
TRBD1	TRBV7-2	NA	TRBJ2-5	CASRDRWEETQYF	TGTGCCAGCAGGGACAGGTGGGAAGAGACCCAGTACTTC
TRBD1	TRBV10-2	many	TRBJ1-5	CASSDRGTGAVSNQPQHF	TGCGCCAGCAGTGATCGGGGGACAGGGGCAGTCAGCAATCAGCCCCAGCATTTT
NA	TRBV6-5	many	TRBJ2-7	CASSTGRTYEQYF	TGTGCCAGCAGTACAGGGAGAACCTACGAGCAGTACTTC
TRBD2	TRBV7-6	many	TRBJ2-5	CASSARLAGAETQYF	TGTGCCAGCAGCGCCCGACTAGCGGGAGCAGAGACCCAGTACTTC
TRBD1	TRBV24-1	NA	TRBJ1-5	CATREDRVNQPQHF	TGTGCCACCAGAGAGGACAGGGTCAATCAGCCCCAGCATTTT
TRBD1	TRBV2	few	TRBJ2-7	CASSRRTGVSYEQYF	TGTGCCAGCTCAAGAAGGACAGGGGTCTCCTACGAGCAGTACTTC
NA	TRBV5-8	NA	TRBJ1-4	CASSLRFSSSEKLFF	TGTGCCAGCAGCTTACGTTTCAGCAGCAGTGAAAAACTGTTTTTT
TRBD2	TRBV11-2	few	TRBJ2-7	CASSLGGGIGNEQYF	TGTGCCAGCAGCTTAGGCGGGGGGATCGGCAATGAGCAGTACTTC
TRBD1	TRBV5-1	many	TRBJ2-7	CASSPAGQGVYEQYF	TGCGCCAGCAGCCCTGCGGGACAGGGTGTCTACGAGCAGTACTTC
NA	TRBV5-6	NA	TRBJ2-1	CASSLYGQFNEQFF	TGTGCCAGCAGCTTGTACGGACAGTTCAATGAGCAGTTCTTC
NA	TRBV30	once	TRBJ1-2	CAWTDINYGYTF	TGTGCCTGGACTGACATAAACTATGGCTACACCTTC
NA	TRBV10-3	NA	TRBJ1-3	CASSRGRAVNAIYF	TGTGCCAGCAGCCGGGGACGCGCCGTAAACGCCATATATTTT
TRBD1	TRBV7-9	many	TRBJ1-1	CASSTPGQGAGTEAFF	TGTGCCAGCAGCACCCCCGGACAGGGGGCGGGCACTGAAGCTTTCTTT